This T cell receptor (beta chain) was identified during a study of T cells after yellow fever vaccination. TCRdb used MiXCR to reprocess the 5' RACE reads, holding one entry per CDR3 protein. The sample gives 250,000 or so distinct CDR3 sequences, approximately 3.5% of which show up once; under 20% is in the top ten. After removal of 4 bases from V and 5 bases from J, the junction contained 8 bases not matched to a gene. The CDR3 runs 15 residues. The germline V gene encodes CDR1 SGHDN and CDR2 FVKESK. This specimen was PBMCs, taken 15 days after the yellow fever booster vaccination. The origin of this receptor is a man aged 18 to 30 who received the YFV17D yellow fever vaccine. The rearrangement joins TRBV14 to TRBJ2-3, with 8 positions matching TRBD1. The CDR3 DNA is TGTGCCAGCAGCCGTCGACAGGGGACGTTAGATACGCAGTATTTT. Amino acid sequence: CASSRRQGTLDTQYF.